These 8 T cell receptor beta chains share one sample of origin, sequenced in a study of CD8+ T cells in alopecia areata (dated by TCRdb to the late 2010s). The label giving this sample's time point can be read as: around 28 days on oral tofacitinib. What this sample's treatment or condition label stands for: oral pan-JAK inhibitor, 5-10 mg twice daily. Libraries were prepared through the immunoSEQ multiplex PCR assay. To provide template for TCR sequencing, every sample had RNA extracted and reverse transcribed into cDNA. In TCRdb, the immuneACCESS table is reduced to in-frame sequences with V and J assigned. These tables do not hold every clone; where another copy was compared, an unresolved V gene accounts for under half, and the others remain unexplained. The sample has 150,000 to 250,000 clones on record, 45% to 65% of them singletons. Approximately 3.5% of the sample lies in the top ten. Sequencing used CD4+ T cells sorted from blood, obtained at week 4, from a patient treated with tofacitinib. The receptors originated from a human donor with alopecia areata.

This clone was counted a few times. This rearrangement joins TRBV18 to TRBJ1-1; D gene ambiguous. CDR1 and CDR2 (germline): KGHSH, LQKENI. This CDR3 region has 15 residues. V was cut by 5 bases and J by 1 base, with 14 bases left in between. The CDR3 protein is CASSTRATPNTEAFF. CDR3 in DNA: TGTGCCAGCTCAACCCGAGCCACGCCGAACACTGAAGCTTTCTTT.

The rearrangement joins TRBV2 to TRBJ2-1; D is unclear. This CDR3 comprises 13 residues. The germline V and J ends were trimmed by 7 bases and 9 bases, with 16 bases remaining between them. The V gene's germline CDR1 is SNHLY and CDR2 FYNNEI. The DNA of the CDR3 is TGTGCCAGCACCCAAGGAGAAACGGGTGAGCAGTTCTTC. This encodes CASTQGETGEQFF. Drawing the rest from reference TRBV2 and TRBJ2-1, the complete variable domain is EPEVTQTPSHQVTQMGQEVILRCVPISNHLYFYWYRQILGQKVEFLVSFYNNEISEKSEIFDDQFSVERPDGSNFTLKIRSTKLEDSAMYFCASTQGETGEQFFGPGTRLTVL.

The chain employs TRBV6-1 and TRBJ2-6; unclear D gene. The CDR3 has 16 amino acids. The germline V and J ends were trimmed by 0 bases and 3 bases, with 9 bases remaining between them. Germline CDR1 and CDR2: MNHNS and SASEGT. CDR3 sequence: CASSEALTGGANVLTF. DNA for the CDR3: TGTGCCAGCAGTGAAGCGCTAACGGGTGGGGCCAACGTCCTGACTTTC.

In nucleotides, the CDR3 is TGCAGTGCCGAGGGGCCCTACGAGCAGTACTTC. This encodes CSAEGPYEQYF. The chain is built from TRBV20-1 and TRBJ2-7, with D perhaps assigned TRBD1 or TRBD2 (5 bases each). CDR1 DFQATT and CDR2 SNEGSKA come from the germline V gene (reference sequence). This CDR3 has 11 amino acids. With 6 bases removed from V and 2 bases from J, the gap between germline ends came to 8 bases.

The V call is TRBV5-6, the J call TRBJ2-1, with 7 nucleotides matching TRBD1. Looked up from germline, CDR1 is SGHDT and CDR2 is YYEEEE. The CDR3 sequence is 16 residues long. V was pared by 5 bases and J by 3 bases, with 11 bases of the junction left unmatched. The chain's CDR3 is CASSIKAGQVYNEQFF. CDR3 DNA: TGTGCCAGCAGTATAAAGGCAGGACAGGTCTACAATGAGCAGTTCTTC.

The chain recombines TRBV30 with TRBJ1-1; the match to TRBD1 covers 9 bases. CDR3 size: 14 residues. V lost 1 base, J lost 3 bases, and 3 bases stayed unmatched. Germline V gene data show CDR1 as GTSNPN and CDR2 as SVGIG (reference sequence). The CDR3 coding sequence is TGTGCCTGGAGTGGTCGACAGGGGGACACTGAAGCTTTCTTT. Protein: CAWSGRQGDTEAFF.

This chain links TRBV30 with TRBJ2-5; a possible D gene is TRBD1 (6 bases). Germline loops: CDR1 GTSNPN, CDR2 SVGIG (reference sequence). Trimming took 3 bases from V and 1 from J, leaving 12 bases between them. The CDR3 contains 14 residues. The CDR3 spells CAWRPGGLQETQYF. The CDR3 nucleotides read TGTGCCTGGAGACCTGGGGGCCTCCAAGAGACCCAGTACTTC.

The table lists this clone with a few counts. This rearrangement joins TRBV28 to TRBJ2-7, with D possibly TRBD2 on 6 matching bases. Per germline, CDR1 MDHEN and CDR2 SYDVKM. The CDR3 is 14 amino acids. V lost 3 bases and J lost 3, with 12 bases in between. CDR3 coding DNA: TGTGCCAGCAGTTTGGAGGGGATGGGCTACGAGCAGTACTTC. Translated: CASSLEGMGYEQYF.